This TCR beta chain is drawn from a study of blood T cell repertoires in COVID-19. Study details: The analysed material was cDNA or gDNA that came from T cells, B-cell-depleted T cells, or PBMCs.

Germline loops: CDR1 MRHNA, CDR2 SNTAGT. Trimming took 4 bases from V and 8 from J; bases not matched to a gene: 5. The CDR3 extends over 14 amino acids. Sequencing used immunoSEQ multiplex PCR; TCRdb keeps in-frame clones, though not all of them. The sample holds tens of thousands of clones; about 83% are singletons and the top ten take roughly 5%. This chain uses TRBV6-4 with TRBJ2-1, with 10 positions matching TRBD1. Sequenced input: peripheral blood. The receptor's source is a human donor in a cohort sampled during active COVID-19. The CDR3 loop reads CASSASTGGDEQFF. DNA of the CDR3: TGTGCCAGCAGTGCCTCGACAGGGGGCGATGAGCAGTTCTTC.